Listed below are T cell receptor beta chains from one sample, sequenced in a study of blood T cell repertoires in COVID-19. Method: immunoSEQ multiplex PCR; TCRdb's copy keeps in-frame clones and lacks some. The table includes roughly 100,000 clones, roughly 90% detected once. Sequenced: peripheral blood. The receptors originated from a human donor with COVID-19, enrolled during active disease. The donor label of this sample is uncertain. The CDR3 runs from the conserved cysteine through the conserved F or W. A D gene is named only where the DNA matches it firmly. The listing skips clone size in some rows; elsewhere it reads once, few, many or a size class.

D	V	J	size	DNA	CDR3
NA	TRBV18	TRBJ2-6	NA	TGTGCCAGCTCAGTTTACCAGGAAAGCTCTGGGGCCAACGTCCTGACTTTC	CASSVYQESSGANVLTF
TRBD1	TRBV2	TRBJ1-6	NA	TGTGCCAGTCAGAATATCAGGGGGAATTCACCCCTCCACTTT	CASQNIRGNSPLHF
NA	TRBV4-1	TRBJ1-5	NA	TGCGCCAGCAGCCAAGATGCGGAGGGCAATCAGCCCCAGCATTTT	CASSQDAEGNQPQHF
NA	TRBV5-1	TRBJ2-5	NA	TGCGCCAGCAGCTTGGAAGCCCAAGAGACCCAGTACTTC	CASSLEAQETQYF
NA	TRBV11-2	TRBJ2-5	once	TGTGCCAGCAGCTTCCTGGGGGACACCTCTCGGGGGACCCAGTACTTC	CASSFLGDTSRGTQYF
NA	TRBV11-3	TRBJ2-1	NA	TGTGCCAGCAGCTTCTGGACACCCCGCGTCAATGAGCAGTTCTTC	CASSFWTPRVNEQFF
TRBD2	TRBV5-1	TRBJ2-5	NA	TGCGCCAGCAGCCTGGCGGGGGGAGAAGAGACCCAGTACTTC	CASSLAGGEETQYF
TRBD2	TRBV29-1	TRBJ2-1	NA	TGCAGCGTTGCTGGGACTAGCGTGTACAATGAGCAGTTCTTC	CSVAGTSVYNEQFF
TRBD1	TRBV19	TRBJ1-2	NA	TGTGCCAGTAGTATGGCAGGGGGTGCCGATGGCTACACCTTC	CASSMAGGADGYTF
NA	TRBV19	TRBJ1-1	NA	TGTGCCAGTACCAGTGACGGGGGTAGATGGATAACTGAAGCTTTCTTT	CASTSDGGRWITEAFF
NA	TRBV6-5	TRBJ1-3	NA	TGTGCCAGCAGTTACTCGGGAGGCTCTGGAAACACCATATATTTT	CASSYSGGSGNTIYF
NA	TRBV19	TRBJ1-3	few	TGTGCCAGTAATAACAGGCGCAACTCTGGAAACACCATATATTTT	CASNNRRNSGNTIYF
NA	TRBV11-3	TRBJ2-5	NA	TGTGCCAGCAGCTTAGGGGCAGGCGGGCCAGAGACCCAGTACTTC	CASSLGAGGPETQYF
NA	TRBV6-4	TRBJ1-1	NA	TGTGCCAGCCCCGTATTAACGTTTTTCGGAAAGAGGTTGGAGAACACTGAAGCTTTCTTT	CASPVLTFFGKRLENTEAFF
NA	TRBV2	TRBJ1-3	once	TGTGCCAGCATGGGCAGGGTCCAAAACACCATATATTTT	CASMGRVQNTIYF
NA	TRBV2	TRBJ1-6	NA	TGTGCCAGCAGTGACCCTCAGGATTATAATTCACCCCTCCACTTT	CASSDPQDYNSPLHF
TRBD1	TRBV10-1	TRBJ1-1	once	TGCGCCAGCAGTGAGTCCCCGGGACAGCATGAAGCTTTCTTT	CASSESPGQHEAFF
NA	TRBV5-1	TRBJ2-1	NA	TGCGCCAGCAGAACGCAAGGGGAAAATGAGCAGTTCTTC	CASRTQGENEQFF
TRBD1	TRBV5-8	TRBJ1-2	NA	TGTGCCAGCAGCCCGCGGAACAGGGGGTGGGTCGGCTACACCTTC	CASSPRNRGWVGYTF
TRBD1	TRBV4-1	TRBJ1-5	NA	TGCGCCAGCAGCCAAGATCGGGTGACAGGGGAGGGTCAGCCCCAGCATTTT	CASSQDRVTGEGQPQHF
NA	TRBV2	TRBJ1-3	NA	TGTGCCAGCGGGAGGGGCAGGGACTCTGGAAACACCATATATTTT	CASGRGRDSGNTIYF
NA	TRBV30	TRBJ2-1	NA	TGTGCCTGGAGTCCTAGTAGGCCGTACAATGAGCAGTTCTTC	CAWSPSRPYNEQFF
TRBD1	TRBV2	TRBJ1-4	NA	TGTGCCAGCAGTGATCCCGGGACAGCTGAAAAACTGTTTTTT	CASSDPGTAEKLFF
TRBD1	TRBV5-6	TRBJ1-5	NA	TGTGCCAGCAGCCCCAGACAGGGAGGACAGCCCCAGCATTTT	CASSPRQGGQPQHF
TRBD1	TRBV11-3	TRBJ2-7	NA	TGTGCCAGCAGCGGACGGACAGGAGAATCCTACGAGCAGTACTTC	CASSGRTGESYEQYF
TRBD1	TRBV11-3	TRBJ1-1	NA	TGTGCCAGCAGCTTAGATGGACAGGGTAATACTGAAGCTTTCTTT	CASSLDGQGNTEAFF
TRBD2	TRBV5-1	TRBJ2-3	NA	TGCGCCAGCAGCCCTGGGGCGGGGGGCATCACAGATACGCAGTATTTT	CASSPGAGGITDTQYF
NA	TRBV7-9	TRBJ2-1	once	TGTGCCAGCAGCTTAGCGCGTTCTTTTGATGAGCAGTTCTTC	CASSLARSFDEQFF
TRBD2	TRBV7-2	TRBJ2-7	NA	TGTGCCAGCAGCGTCCCCCGACCGACTTCGGGACTAGCCTACGAGCAGTACTTC	CASSVPRPTSGLAYEQYF
TRBD1	TRBV10-3	TRBJ1-2	NA	TGTGCCATGTCCCCGGGACAGGGGGCTGGCTATGGCTACACCTTC	CAMSPGQGAGYGYTF
NA	TRBV10-1	TRBJ1-2	NA	TGCGCCAGCAGTAATCAAAGCCGGACAGCAAATGGCTACACCTTC	CASSNQSRTANGYTF
NA	TRBV3-1/TRBV3-2	TRBJ2-7	NA	TGTGCCAGCAGCCAAGATGGTGAAGGAGCAAGGGAGCAGTACTTC	CASSQDGEGAREQYF
NA	TRBV2	TRBJ2-7	NA	TGTGCCAGCATTCCCGTACCAGCCTACGAGCAGTACTTC	CASIPVPAYEQYF
TRBD2	TRBV11-3	TRBJ2-1	NA	TGTGCCAGCAGCGCTGCGGGGGGCTCCTACAATGAGCAGTTCTTC	CASSAAGGSYNEQFF
NA	TRBV19	TRBJ1-2	once	TGTGCCAGTGCCCCCAGGGTCGGGAGCTACCTCTATGGCTACACCTTC	CASAPRVGSYLYGYTF
TRBD1	TRBV28	TRBJ1-3	NA	TGTGCCTGCTGGGACAGGGGAAACACCATATATTTT	CACWDRGNTIYF
TRBD1	TRBV5-6	TRBJ2-7	NA	TGTGCCAGCAGCTATACAGGGGGGTCCTACGAGCAGTACTTC	CASSYTGGSYEQYF
TRBD2	TRBV5-6	TRBJ2-1	NA	TGTGCCAGCAGCTTCGCGGGGGTTGGTGAGCAGTTCTTC	CASSFAGVGEQFF
TRBD1	TRBV7-9	TRBJ2-7	NA	TGTGCCAGCAGCTTCCGGACAGGGGGCGCCGAGCAGTACTTC	CASSFRTGGAEQYF
NA	TRBV3-1/TRBV3-2	TRBJ2-5	once	TGTGCCAGCAGCCAGGGAGGCGCGGAGACCCAGTACTTC	CASSQGGAETQYF
NA	TRBV29-1	TRBJ1-1	NA	TGCAGCGCGACTCCCCCTGAAGCTTTCTTT	CSATPPEAFF
NA	TRBV4-1	TRBJ1-6	NA	TGCGCCAGCAGCCAAGCGAACCGGGACTCGAGCTCCTATAATTCACCCCTCCACTTT	CASSQANRDSSSYNSPLHF
NA	TRBV9	TRBJ2-3	NA	TGTGCCAGCACCCCGGGACTCTTAATCGAGGAAGATACGCAGTATTTT	CASTPGLLIEEDTQYF
NA	TRBV7-3	TRBJ1-1	NA	TGTGCCACCCCAGGGCAGAATTGGGGCACTGAAGCTTTCTTT	CATPGQNWGTEAFF
NA	TRBV6-6	TRBJ2-7	NA	TGTGCCAGCAGTTACTCGAGCAGCGAGTACGCCTACGAGCAGTACTTC	CASSYSSSEYAYEQYF
NA	TRBV5-4	TRBJ2-1	NA	TGTGCCAGCAGCTTAAAGGGGGGGGACTCCTACAATGAGCAGTTCTTC	CASSLKGGDSYNEQFF
TRBD2	TRBV7-6	TRBJ2-7	once	TGTGCCAGCAGCTCTTATCTAGCGGGGGCAGACGAGCAGTACTTC	CASSSYLAGADEQYF